One and the same sample provided the 32 T cell receptor beta chains below, sequenced in a study of T cell repertoires in cytomegalovirus infection (dated by TCRdb to about 2019). Sequencer: Illumina HiSeq 1500. The public reads were quality trimmed at Q25 with fastp and then assembled into clones with MiXCR by TCRdb, keeping productive beta chains. Here each entry gathers all rows of one CDR3 protein and keeps the most common genes and DNA. The sample table contains 230,000 or so distinct CDR3 sequences; only one count was recorded for around 35% of them. The ten largest account for roughly three fifths of the sample. Antigens for these TCRs are unknown. The treatment or condition label, as the study defines it: in vitro stimulation with specific CMV peptide epitopes to enrich CMV-specific T cells. The sample in question was CD8+ T cells from cultured PBMCs, obtained from culture after CMV antigen stimulation. The receptors derive from a human donor in good health (CMV status not recorded). Some clones in this sample may be carry-over from other donors' samples.

V and J are TRBV7-8 and TRBJ2-7; a possible D gene is TRBD2 (7 bases). V lost 5 bases and J 6 bases, leaving 8 bases between the germline ends. There are 11 residues in the CDR3. The V gene's germline CDR1 is SGHVS and CDR2 FQNEAQ. For the CDR3, the DNA is TGTGCCAGCAGCGGGGGGGCCGAGCAGTACTTC. It encodes CASSGGAEQYF. The whole variable domain, remainder taken from reference TRBV7-8 and TRBJ2-7, is GAGVSQSPRYKVAKRGQDVALRCDPISGHVSLFWYQQALGQGPEFLTYFQNEAQLDKSGLPSDRFFAERPEGSVSTLKIQRTQQEDSAVYLCASSGGAEQYFGPGTRLTVT.

The chain carries TRBV7-9 and TRBJ1-2; D is unclear. The V gene's germline CDR1 is SEHNR and CDR2 FQNEAQ (reference sequence). The germline V and J ends were trimmed by 1 base and 7 bases, with 4 bases remaining between them. This CDR3 contains 11 residues. Written as DNA, the CDR3 is TGTGCCAGCAGCTTAGGATTTGGCTACACCTTC. Translation: CASSLGFGYTF. The full variable domain, completed using reference TRBV7-9 and TRBJ1-2, is DTGVSQNPRHKITKRGQNVTFRCDPISEHNRLYWYRQTLGQGPEFLTYFQNEAQLEKSRLLSDRFSAERPKGSFSTLEIQRTEQGDSAMYLCASSLGFGYTFGSGTRLTVV.

This clonotype was picked up one time. The V call is TRBV20-1, the J call TRBJ2-1, with TRBD2 matching over 12 bases. V was pared by 6 bases and J by 2 bases, with 17 bases of the junction left unmatched. CDR1 and CDR2 (germline): DFQATT, SNEGSKA (reference sequence). The CDR3 runs to 19 residues. The CDR3 reads CSADTGTSGSPRTYNEQFF. The CDR3 DNA follows: TGCAGTGCGGATACCGGGACTAGCGGGTCCCCGAGGACCTACAATGAGCAGTTCTTC.

This chain connects TRBV7-6 to TRBJ2-1; 12 nucleotides agree with TRBD2. Germline assignment: CDR1 SGHVS and CDR2 FNYEAQ. With V trimmed by 5 bases and J by 4 bases, 3 bases remained unmatched. The CDR3 runs to 15 residues. CDR3 sequence reads: CASSRLAGDYNEQFF. For the CDR3, the DNA is TGTGCCAGCAGCCGACTAGCGGGGGATTACAATGAGCAGTTCTTC. The complete variable domain, with remaining parts taken from reference TRBV7-6 and TRBJ2-1, reads GAGVSQSPRYKVTKRGQDVALRCDPISGHVSLYWYRQALGQGPEFLTYFNYEAQQDKSGLPNDRFSAERPEGSISTLTIQRTEQRDSAMYRCASSRLAGDYNEQFFGPGTRLTVL.

The rearrangement joins TRBV7-2 to TRBJ2-3; weak D call: TRBD2 (6 bases). The ends were cut back, 4 bases at V and 5 bases at J, with 10 bases in the middle. The CDR3 sequence is 13 residues long. The germline V gene has CDR1 SGHTA and CDR2 FQGNSA. CDR3 nucleotides: TGTGCCAGCAGCTCGGGGCGGGAAGATACGCAGTATTTT. This gives the protein CASSSGREDTQYF.

This clonotype was detected a few times. The rearrangement uses TRBV20-1 and TRBJ2-1; 8 bases agree with TRBD2. The CDR3 runs to 14 residues. Losses at the gene ends were 2 bases for V and 6 bases for J; bases not matched to a gene: 6. CDR1 and CDR2 (germline): DFQATT, SNEGSKA (reference sequence). The CDR3 is CSARKLAGFNEQFF. CDR3 nucleotide sequence: TGCAGTGCTAGAAAGCTAGCGGGTTTCAATGAGCAGTTCTTC.

The CDR3 DNA follows: TGTGCCAGCAGTCCCCAGAGGGAGCGCAACTACAATGAGCAGTTCTTC. This translates into CASSPQRERNYNEQFF. This chain connects TRBV28 to TRBJ2-1; D might be TRBD2 (5 bases). Germline values: CDR1 MDHEN, CDR2 SYDVKM. Trimming stripped 5 bases from V and 3 bases from J, with 17 bases between. CDR3 length equals 16 residues.

V and J are TRBV6-1 and TRBJ2-5; 9 bases are shared with TRBD2. The CDR3 sequence is 15 residues long. Germline V gives CDR1 MNHNS, CDR2 SASEGT. The V segment lost 0 bases and the J segment 2 bases; nucleotides outside the gene matches: 1. The CDR3, as DNA: TGTGCCAGCAGTGAAGCTAGCGGGAGTCAAGAGACCCAGTACTTC. It translates to CASSEASGSQETQYF.

This clonotype was counted at least ten times. The chain recombines TRBV7-9 with TRBJ2-5; D uncertain. The germline gives CDR1 SEHNR, CDR2 FQNEAQ (reference sequence). CDR3 length: 11 amino acids. V shed 4 bases and J shed 4 bases, with 4 bases lying between them. This CDR3 is CASSSIETQYF. The CDR3 DNA reads TGTGCCAGCAGCTCGATAGAGACCCAGTACTTC.

The sample holds one count of this clonotype. The chain joins TRBV7-9 to TRBJ2-7, with 12 bases aligning to TRBD2. The CDR3 is made up of 15 amino acids. In germline, CDR1 is SEHNR, CDR2 FQNEAQ (reference sequence). Germline trimming cut 5 bases from V and 5 bases from J; bases unmatched to any gene: 7. The CDR3 protein is CASSPGLAGRNEQYF. The CDR3 DNA reads as TGTGCCAGCAGCCCGGGACTAGCGGGTAGGAACGAGCAGTACTTC.

The rearrangement links TRBV25-1 to TRBJ2-7; 7 bases line up with TRBD1. The ends lost 3 bases at V and 1 base at J; junction bases unmatched: 3. The CDR3 sequence is 14 residues long. From germline, CDR1 is MGHDK and CDR2 SYGVNS. CDR3 protein: CASSDPDRSYEQYF. For the CDR3, the DNA is TGTGCCAGCAGTGATCCGGACAGGTCCTACGAGCAGTACTTC.

The rearrangement joins TRBV12-3 or TRBV12-4 to TRBJ1-1; unclear D gene. V was pared by 3 bases and J by 2 bases, with 7 bases between. CDR3 length equals 13 residues. The CDR3 nucleotides read TGTGCCAGCAGTTTGCTCCGAAACACTGAAGCTTTCTTT. This encodes CASSLLRNTEAFF.

This chain links TRBV28 with TRBJ2-1, with D tentatively TRBD2 (6 bases). The germline V gene encodes CDR1 MDHEN and CDR2 SYDVKM. Between the trimmed V and J ends, which lost 7 bases and 0 bases, there was a span of 13 bases. This CDR3 has 15 residues. The CDR3 reads CASTPDGSSYNEQFF. In nucleotides, the CDR3 is TGTGCCAGCACCCCGGACGGGAGCTCCTACAATGAGCAGTTCTTC. Full variable domain (remainder filled in from reference TRBV28 and TRBJ2-1): DVKVTQSSRYLVKRTGEKVFLECVQDMDHENMFWYRQDPGLGLRLIYFSYDVKMKEKGDIPEGYSVSREKKERFSLILESASTNQTSMYLCASTPDGSSYNEQFFGPGTRLTVL.

This clonotype was counted only a few times. This chain joins TRBV6-8 and TRBJ2-3, with D tentatively TRBD1 (6 bases). Trimming removed 7 bases at V and 1 base at J, with 9 bases between. This CDR3 is built from 13 residues. In germline, CDR1 is MNHGY, CDR2 SAAAGT. The CDR3 sequence is CASNRQGTDTQYF. For the CDR3, the DNA is TGTGCCAGCAACAGACAGGGCACAGATACGCAGTATTTT.

This clonotype appeared a few times. In DNA, the CDR3 is TGTGCCAGCAGCTCGTTTTTACGGGGCGGGAGGTTAGACGAGCAGTACTTC. It codes for CASSSFLRGGRLDEQYF. The rearrangement joins TRBV7-6 to TRBJ2-7; 8 nucleotides match TRBD2. V shed 4 bases, J shed 5 bases, and the junction held 16 bases outside the gene matches. CDR3 length equals 17 residues. Germline lookup yields CDR1 SGHVS and CDR2 FNYEAQ. Using reference TRBV7-6 and TRBJ2-7 for the parts outside the CDR3, the full variable domain is GAGVSQSPRYKVTKRGQDVALRCDPISGHVSLYWYRQALGQGPEFLTYFNYEAQQDKSGLPNDRFSAERPEGSISTLTIQRTEQRDSAMYRCASSSFLRGGRLDEQYFGPGTRLTVT.

This clonotype was counted only a few times. V is TRBV4-1 and J is TRBJ1-3; D might be TRBD1 (5 bases). The ends were cut back, 3 bases at V and 4 bases at J, with 16 bases in the middle. CDR3 length equals 16 residues. CDR1 is MGHRA and CDR2 is YSYEKL in the germline V gene. The CDR3 coding sequence is TGCGCCAGCAGCCACCCCCCGGGGACTGAAGGAAACACCATATATTTT. Residues: CASSHPPGTEGNTIYF.

The chain couples TRBV10-3 to TRBJ2-6, with D tentatively TRBD2 (5 bases). Between the trimmed V and J ends, which lost 10 bases and 0 bases, there was a span of 16 bases. Germline V gene data show CDR1 as ENHRY and CDR2 as SYGVKD. The CDR3 consists of 16 residues. The DNA of the CDR3 is TGTGCCACCCAGCGGTCAGTACTCTCTGGGGCCAACGTCCTGACTTTC. This encodes CATQRSVLSGANVLTF.

This clonotype was picked up many times. This sequence joins TRBV6-1 and TRBJ1-5, with TRBD1 matching 10 bases. The CDR3 covers 16 residues. CDR1 is MNHNS, CDR2 SASEGT, per germline. Losses at the gene ends were 3 bases for V and 2 bases for J; bases not matched to a gene: 4. The CDR3: CASSERGTGGNQPQHF. Written as DNA, the CDR3 is TGTGCCAGCAGTGAGAGAGGGACAGGGGGCAATCAGCCCCAGCATTTT.

This chain links TRBV18 with TRBJ2-2; a weak D match, TRBD1 (6 bases). V dropped 3 bases and J dropped 6 bases, with 14 bases sitting between them. The CDR3 loop spans 15 amino acids. Germline V gives CDR1 KGHSH, CDR2 LQKENI. CDR3 DNA sequence: TGTGCCAGCTCACCGACAGGTTTCCCTTCCGGGGAGCTGTTTTTT. Its translation: CASSPTGFPSGELFF. Full variable domain (outside the CDR3, taken from reference TRBV18 and TRBJ2-2): NAGVMQNPRHLVRRRGQEARLRCSPMKGHSHVYWYRQLPEEGLKFMVYLQKENIIDESGMPKERFSAEFPKEGPSILRIQQVVRGDSAAYFCASSPTGFPSGELFFGEGSRLTVL.

This clonotype was recorded only once. The chain links TRBV4-2 to TRBJ2-7; TRBD2 is a possible D gene (6 bases). The CDR3 covers 16 residues. Germline CDR1 reads LGHNA; CDR2 reads YNFKEQ. V was cut by 0 bases and J by 0 bases, with 12 bases left in between. In DNA form, the CDR3 reads TGTGCCAGCAGCCAAGAAGGATCTAGCGTCTCCTACGAGCAGTACTTC. It yields the protein CASSQEGSSVSYEQYF.

The chain joins TRBV7-2 to TRBJ2-3; 8 bases agree with TRBD2. With 4 bases clipped from V and 6 bases from J, the junction kept 12 bases outside the gene matches. The CDR3 has 16 residues. Germline CDR1 SGHTA, CDR2 FQGNSA. CDR3 DNA sequence: TGTGCCAGCAGCTCCGGACTAGCCACTAGGGGGGATACGCAGTATTTT. This encodes CASSSGLATRGDTQYF.

J is TRBJ2-1 and V is TRBV7-9, with TRBD1 matching 9 bases. With V trimmed by 5 bases and J by 4 bases, 3 bases remained unmatched. This CDR3 comprises 14 residues. The germline V gene encodes CDR1 SEHNR and CDR2 FQNEAQ (reference sequence). The CDR3 nucleotides read TGTGCCAGCAGCCAAGGACAGGGGTACAATGAGCAGTTCTTC. The encoded protein is CASSQGQGYNEQFF. The whole variable domain, filled in from reference TRBV7-9 and TRBJ2-1, reads DTGVSQNPRHKITKRGQNVTFRCDPISEHNRLYWYRQTLGQGPEFLTYFQNEAQLEKSRLLSDRFSAERPKGSFSTLEIQRTEQGDSAMYLCASSQGQGYNEQFFGPGTRLTVL.

This clonotype occurred a few times. The CDR3 reads CASAAETLNTEAFF. CDR3 nucleotides: TGTGCCAGCGCCGCCGAGACTCTGAACACTGAAGCTTTCTTT. The chain has TRBV27 and TRBJ1-1; D unresolved. Germline values: CDR1 MNHEY, CDR2 SMNVEV (reference sequence). CDR3 size: 14 residues. Trimming left V 8 bases short and J 0 bases short, with 13 bases between.

V gene TRBV11-2 combines with J gene TRBJ2-7; D tentatively fits TRBD1 or TRBD2 (5 bases each). The germline gives CDR1 SGHAT, CDR2 FQNNGV. The germline V and J ends were trimmed by 1 base and 1 base, with 11 bases remaining between them. The length of the CDR3 is 15 residues. DNA of the CDR3: TGTGCCAGCAGCTTAGGGGGGACCCTGTCCTACGAGCAGTACTTC. Residues: CASSLGGTLSYEQYF.

The CDR3 reads CASSTGAEAFF. In nucleotides, the CDR3 is TGTGCCAGCAGTACGGGAGCTGAAGCTTTCTTT. The chain couples TRBV7-3 to TRBJ1-1; D gene ambiguous. The V end lost 6 bases, the J end lost 6 bases, and 8 bases lay between the germline ends. This CDR3 has 11 residues. Per the germline V gene, CDR1 is SGHTA and CDR2 is FQGTGA. Supplemented by reference TRBV7-3 and TRBJ1-1, the full variable domain reads GAGVSQTPSNKVTEKGKYVELRCDPISGHTALYWYRQSLGQGPEFLIYFQGTGAADDSGLPNDRFFAVRPEGSVSTLKIQRTERGDSAVYLCASSTGAEAFFGQGTRLTVV.

DNA of the CDR3: TGTGCCAGCAGCTTAAGACAGGCTAGCACAGATACGCAGTATTTT. Translating it yields CASSLRQASTDTQYF. The chain combines TRBV7-9 with TRBJ2-3, with D possibly TRBD1 on 6 matching bases. The CDR3 has 15 residues. Germline CDR1 is SEHNR and CDR2 is FQNEAQ (reference sequence). Trimming took off 2 bases at V and 0 bases at J, with 9 bases between the two ends. Full variable domain (rest looked up from reference TRBV7-9 and TRBJ2-3): DTGVSQNPRHKITKRGQNVTFRCDPISEHNRLYWYRQTLGQGPEFLTYFQNEAQLEKSRLLSDRFSAERPKGSFSTLEIQRTEQGDSAMYLCASSLRQASTDTQYFGPGTRLTVL.

The V and J genes are TRBV6-1 and TRBJ2-1; 7 bases line up with TRBD1. The CDR3 contains 14 residues. Per the germline V gene, CDR1 is MNHNS and CDR2 is SASEGT. Trimming cost V 8 bases and J 1 base; bases outside gene matches: 5. CDR3 sequence (DNA): TGTGCCAGCCTTAGGGACAGTTCCTACAATGAGCAGTTCTTC. Translating it yields CASLRDSSYNEQFF.

This chain connects TRBV11-2 to TRBJ2-1; tentatively, D is TRBD2 (5 bases). Germline lookup yields CDR1 SGHAT and CDR2 FQNNGV. Trimming left V 5 bases short and J 7 bases short, with 15 bases between. The CDR3 runs 14 residues. The CDR3 sequence: CASSLYFGDNEQFF. CDR3 sequence (DNA): TGTGCCAGCAGCCTTTATTTCGGGGATAATGAGCAGTTCTTC.

The chain employs TRBV12-3 or TRBV12-4 and TRBJ2-5, with no clear D. The CDR3 runs 13 residues. The ends were cut back, 0 bases at V and 8 bases at J, with 10 bases in the middle. CDR3 sequence reads: CASSLANQRTQYF. The CDR3 bases are TGTGCCAGCAGTTTAGCGAACCAGAGAACCCAGTACTTC.

This clonotype showed up just a few times. The chain uses TRBV4-1 and TRBJ2-3; no firm D call. Trimming left V 7 bases short and J 5 bases short, with 19 bases between. The CDR3 totals 15 residues. Germline V gene lookup returns CDR1 MGHRA and CDR2 YSYEKL. The CDR3, as DNA: TGCGCCAGCACCGCAAGTTACCCGCCTGGAGATACGCAGTATTTT. Amino acids: CASTASYPPGDTQYF.

This clonotype was recorded a few times. The CDR3, as DNA: TGTGCCAGCAGTTTAGAAGGGGCAGGCTCCGAAGACACCATATATTTT. It codes for CASSLEGAGSEDTIYF. V gene TRBV12-3 or TRBV12-4 combines with J gene TRBJ1-3, with D perhaps TRBD1 (5 bases). The CDR3 is made up of 16 amino acids. V was clipped by 1 base and J by 8 bases, with 18 bases between them.

This clonotype was counted only a few times. The CDR3 is CASSSPGDPPYGYTF. The CDR3 bases are TGTGCCAGCAGTTCCCCAGGGGACCCTCCCTATGGCTACACCTTC. V usage is TRBV2 and J usage is TRBJ1-2; maybe TRBD1 (6 bases). The germline CDR1 and CDR2 sequences are SNHLY and FYNNEI. V was cut by 5 bases and J by 4 bases, with 17 bases left in between. CDR3 length equals 15 residues.